This T cell receptor (beta chain) stems from a study of cytomegalovirus exposure and HLA in healthy donors. This CDR3 spans 15 amino acids. CDR1 and CDR2 from the germline V gene are SNHLY and FYNNEI. Trimming shortened V by 6 bases and J by 0 bases, and 12 bases separated the two germline ends. TCRdb keeps only in-frame clones here, not all; method: immunoSEQ multiplex PCR. The sample comprises some 80,000 clones, about 96% of which are singletons, and roughly 1.6% rests with the top ten. Separate from the roughly 720-subject first cohort was the approximately 130-subject validation cohort, to which the donors belonged.

The chain combines TRBV2 with TRBJ1-3, with D perhaps matching TRBD1 (6 bases). The sequence derives from a man aged 18 to 30 in good health and CMV-seropositive. Sequenced sample: PBMCs. The CDR3 loop is CASRAGASSGNTIYF. The CDR3 DNA reads as TGTGCCAGCAGGGCAGGGGCCAGCTCTGGAAACACCATATATTTT.